The 17 T cell receptor beta chains given below trace back to one sample, sequenced in a study of OX40 agonist ivuxolimab in advanced cancers. The protocol was immunoSEQ multiplex PCR, while the TCRdb copy is restricted to in-frame clones and leaves out a portion. The sample records about 99,000 clones, roughly 94% being singletons. The specimen comprised CD4+ or CD8+ T cells sorted from blood, sampled in a trial of the OX40 agonist ivuxolimab. All receptors derive from an adult with an advanced solid tumor such as melanoma, head and neck, liver or kidney cancer.

V gene TRBV7-9 combines with J gene TRBJ2-1; no clear D gene. This CDR3 has 13 residues. CDR1 is SEHNR and CDR2 is FQNEAQ in the germline V gene (reference sequence). Trimming shortened V by 7 bases and J by 2 bases, and 9 bases separated the two germline ends. The CDR3 is CASTRNTYNEQFF. Here the CDR3 DNA reads TGTGCCAGCACCAGGAATACCTACAATGAGCAGTTCTTC.

This chain links TRBV4-1 with TRBJ2-3; either TRBD1 or TRBD2 may supply D (5 bases each). The germline V and J ends were trimmed by 1 base and 6 bases, with 20 bases remaining between them. The CDR3 runs to 17 residues. CDR1 is MGHRA, CDR2 YSYEKL, per germline. Here the CDR3 reads CASSQGGLASSGDTQYF. CDR3 DNA sequence: TGCGCCAGCAGCCAAGGGGGCTTGGCTAGCTCAGGGGATACGCAGTATTTT.

The CDR3 DNA reads as TGTGCCAGCAGCTTGGGAGGGACTAGCGGGGATATCTACGAGCAGTACTTC. Translated: CASSLGGTSGDIYEQYF. The chain recombines TRBV5-4 with TRBJ2-7; the match to TRBD2 covers 13 bases. J gave up 3 bases and V 0 bases, and 6 bases lay outside the gene matches. CDR3 length: 17 amino acids. Germline-derived CDR1 and CDR2 are SGHNT and YYREEE (reference sequence). The full variable domain, with the rest looked up from reference TRBV5-4 and TRBJ2-7, is ETGVTQSPTHLIKTRGQQVTLRCSSQSGHNTVSWYQQALGQGPQFIFQYYREEENGRGNFPPRFSGLQFPNYSSELNVNALELDDSALYLCASSLGGTSGDIYEQYFGPGTRLTVT.

The chain has TRBV7-3 and TRBJ2-2; 7 nucleotides line up with TRBD2. This CDR3 is 15 amino acids long. The germline CDR1 and CDR2 sequences are SGHTA and FQGTGA. V gave up 5 bases and J gave up 5 bases; unmatched junction bases: 8. CDR3 region: CASSPSPAGTGELFF. The CDR3, as DNA: TGTGCCAGCAGCCCCAGCCCAGCGGGAACCGGGGAGCTGTTTTTT.

J is TRBJ2-3 and V is TRBV5-4; D ambiguous. Germline V gene data show CDR1 as SGHNT and CDR2 as YYREEE (reference sequence). Between the trimmed V and J ends, which lost 0 bases and 4 bases, there was a span of 6 bases. The CDR3 is 13 amino acids. The CDR3 DNA follows: TGTGCCAGCAGCTTGGGCGGATCAGATACGCAGTATTTT. Translation: CASSLGGSDTQYF.

The V gene is TRBV23-1, the J gene TRBJ2-2; no clear D. TRBV23-1 is an open reading frame, and its role is uncertain. V lost 1 base, J lost 7 bases, and 4 bases lay in between. The CDR3 runs to 12 residues. The CDR3 DNA is TGCGCCAGCAGTCAATTTTTCGGGGAGCTGTTTTTT. Protein product: CASSQFFGELFF.

The chain joins TRBV4-2 to TRBJ1-5; D not resolved. CDR1 and CDR2 from the germline V gene are LGHNA and YNFKEQ. V gave up 5 bases and J gave up 0 bases, with 11 bases separating them. There are 15 residues in the CDR3. The CDR3 coding sequence is TGTGCCAGCAGCGCCCGATCAGATAGCAATCAGCCCCAGCATTTT. Translated: CASSARSDSNQPQHF.

The chain joins TRBV6-1 to TRBJ2-2, with D perhaps matching TRBD1 (6 bases). Germline V CDR1 and CDR2: MNHNS, SASEGT. The CDR3 length is 17 residues. V was pared by 1 base and J by 2 bases, with 14 bases between. CDR3 sequence reads: CASSEEVGAANTGELFF. The CDR3 bases are TGTGCCAGCAGTGAAGAGGTGGGGGCGGCTAACACCGGGGAGCTGTTTTTT.

This clone is a singleton in its sample. The chain links TRBV10-3 to TRBJ1-6; D not certain. There are 13 residues in the CDR3. The V end lost 7 bases, the J end lost 9 bases, and 13 bases lay between the germline ends. Germline V lookup: CDR1 ENHRY, CDR2 SYGVKD. As DNA, the CDR3 is TGTGCCATCAAGGAGGCACAAGGTTCACCCCTCCACTTT. It encodes CAIKEAQGSPLHF.

This chain connects TRBV25-1 to TRBJ1-3; D not certain. V shed 1 base and J shed 4 bases, with 8 bases lying between them. The CDR3 is made up of 14 amino acids. CDR1 is MGHDK and CDR2 is SYGVNS in the germline V gene. CDR3 DNA sequence: TGTGCCAGCAGTGAATTCCGCCTCGGAAACACCATATATTTT. Residues: CASSEFRLGNTIYF.

The chain has TRBV7-2 and TRBJ2-7; 10 nucleotides agree with TRBD2. Trimming removed 2 bases from V and 0 bases from J; junction bases left unmatched: 7. The CDR3 totals 17 residues. In germline, CDR1 is SGHTA, CDR2 FQGNSA. The chain's CDR3 is CASSLSGTSAFSYEQYF. The DNA of the CDR3 is TGTGCCAGCAGCTTATCCGGGACTAGCGCCTTCTCCTACGAGCAGTACTTC. Full variable domain (rest looked up from reference TRBV7-2 and TRBJ2-7): GAGVSQSPSNKVTEKGKDVELRCDPISGHTALYWYRQSLGQGLEFLIYFQGNSAPDKSGLPSDRFSAERTGGSVSTLTIQRTQQEDSAVYLCASSLSGTSAFSYEQYFGPGTRLTVT.

The chain carries TRBV11-3 and TRBJ1-1; 7 bases are a match to TRBD1. This CDR3 region has 14 residues. V gave up 5 bases and J gave up 1 base; unmatched junction bases: 4. Germline CDR1 and CDR2: SGHNT and YENEEA. CDR3 sequence (DNA): TGTGCCAGCAGCCCGACAGGGCCGAACACTGAAGCTTTCTTT. This codes for CASSPTGPNTEAFF.

This clone was found once. The rearrangement links TRBV18 to TRBJ1-1; TRBD1 might be the D (6 bases). The CDR3 has 15 amino acids. The V end was cut by 0 bases, the J end by 7 bases, with 15 bases between. From germline, CDR1 is KGHSH and CDR2 LQKENI. This CDR3 reads CASSPPVGAGGEAFF. The DNA for the CDR3 is TGTGCCAGCTCACCACCGGTGGGGGCGGGCGGTGAAGCTTTCTTT.

The chain recombines TRBV4-1 with TRBJ1-4; 9 positions agree with TRBD1. Germline lookup yields CDR1 MGHRA and CDR2 YSYEKL. J lost 6 bases, V lost 1 base, and 6 bases had no gene match. CDR3 size: 16 residues. The CDR3 is CASSQVVGTGYEKLFF. CDR3 nucleotide sequence: TGCGCCAGCAGCCAAGTGGTGGGGACAGGGTATGAAAAACTGTTTTTT.

The CDR3 is CASSELSGFYEQYF. The CDR3 DNA follows: TGTGCCAGCAGTGAACTTAGCGGATTCTACGAGCAGTACTTC. The rearrangement uses TRBV11-2 and TRBJ2-7; D might be TRBD2 (6 bases). The CDR3 extends over 14 amino acids. The V end was cut by 6 bases, the J end by 3 bases, with 15 bases between. Germline CDR1 SGHAT, CDR2 FQNNGV.

The chain carries TRBV9 and TRBJ2-7, with D unclear. V lost 3 bases, J lost 1 base, and 14 bases lay in between. This CDR3 is built from 15 residues. Germline CDR1 is SGDLS and CDR2 is YYNGEE. The CDR3 spells CASSGTDEPSYEQYF. The DNA of the CDR3 is TGTGCCAGCAGCGGTACTGACGAGCCTTCCTACGAGCAGTACTTC.

Turning to this clone: Other DNA sequences from this sample encode an identical CDR3 as well. The V call is TRBV2, the J call TRBJ2-7; D is uncertain. The CDR3 extends over 11 amino acids. Germline assignment: CDR1 SNHLY and CDR2 FYNNEI. V lost 3 bases and J lost 3, with 3 bases in between. This CDR3 reads CASSEFYEQYF. In nucleotides, the CDR3 is TGTGCCAGCAGTGAGTTCTACGAGCAGTACTTC.